This T cell receptor (beta chain) was sequenced in a study of HIV-infected patients and healthy controls. Reverse transcription used roughly 450 ng RNA and constant-region primers for alpha and beta. Using multiplexing indices, alpha and beta chain libraries were generated apart by chain-specific third strand synthesis. Via MiXCR, TCRdb re-called the 5' RACE reads, giving one row per CDR3 protein. Found here are about 13,000 distinct CDR3 sequences, approximately 11% of them singletons; the top ten hold about 6%. The CDR3 has 11 amino acids. Germline-derived CDR1 and CDR2 are DFQATT and SNEGSKA (reference sequence). V gave up 2 bases and J gave up 3 bases, with 4 bases separating them. All unsorted peripheral T cells were captured because whole blood was used without fractionation. Study outcomes and limitations: During therapy, HIV-associated CDR3s fell significantly in frequency, while CMV-associated CDR3s did not change significantly. The diversity differences were not explained by slight age and sex differences between study cohorts.

This clonotype was seen at least ten times. Its antigen remains unidentified. The chain is built from TRBV20-1 and TRBJ1-1; D is unclear. This TCR was recovered from an adult in good health. The sequenced sample was blood. Here the CDR3 reads CSARFDTEAFF. For the CDR3, the DNA is TGCAGTGCTAGATTCGACACTGAAGCTTTCTTT.